This T cell receptor beta chain was identified in a study of cytomegalovirus exposure and HLA in healthy donors. Findings and limits, study-wide: Despite most TCR sequences being rare, some public TCRs occurred in many donors.

CDR1 SGHVS and CDR2 FQNEAQ come from the germline V gene. The CDR3 runs 14 residues. The V and J ends lost 3 bases and 1 base respectively, with 9 bases between them. Amplification used 60 Vbeta primers and 13 Jbeta primers. Only in-frame clones appear in the TCRdb table, and some are missing; sequencing was by immunoSEQ multiplex PCR. The repertoire holds around 150,000 clones, with approximately 87% as singletons. In the case of this clone: Antigen: not known.

The clonotype was recovered from a woman aged 30 to 39 in good health and CMV-seronegative. The V call is TRBV7-8, the J call TRBJ1-1, with D possibly TRBD1 on 5 matching bases. Sequenced sample: PBMCs. For the CDR3, the DNA is TGTGCCAGCAGCTTCAGGGAAGGGAACACTGAAGCTTTCTTT. Encoded protein: CASSFREGNTEAFF.